The 2 T cell receptor beta chains presented below share a single source sample, sequenced in a study of T-cell memory formation after mild COVID-19. MiXCR, run by TCRdb on the 5' RACE reads, gives a single entry per CDR3 protein. Among roughly 400,000 distinct CDR3 sequences listed, roughly 17% were seen once. The sequenced sample was PBMCs or a T cell subset sorted from them (not recorded which). Receptors originate from a man in his late teens or twenties who had mild COVID-19 (a few samples of this study predate the infection). Cell type and time point are not known.

This clonotype has ten or more counts. This chain joins TRBV18 and TRBJ2-3; possibly TRBD1 for D (6 bases). The CDR3 covers 12 residues. V gave up 3 bases and J gave up 5 bases, with 6 bases separating them. Germline V gives CDR1 KGHSH, CDR2 LQKENI. CDR3 DNA sequence: TGTGCCAGCTCACCGACAGGAGATACGCAGTATTTT. It codes for CASSPTGDTQYF.

A few counts support this clonotype. This chain links TRBV2 with TRBJ1-2; D unresolved. The CDR3 covers 12 residues. V gave up 6 bases and J gave up 5 bases, with 10 bases separating them. From germline, CDR1 is SNHLY and CDR2 FYNNEI. In DNA, the CDR3 is TGTGCCAGCAGCCCAAGGGCTTATGGCTACACCTTC. It translates to CASSPRAYGYTF.